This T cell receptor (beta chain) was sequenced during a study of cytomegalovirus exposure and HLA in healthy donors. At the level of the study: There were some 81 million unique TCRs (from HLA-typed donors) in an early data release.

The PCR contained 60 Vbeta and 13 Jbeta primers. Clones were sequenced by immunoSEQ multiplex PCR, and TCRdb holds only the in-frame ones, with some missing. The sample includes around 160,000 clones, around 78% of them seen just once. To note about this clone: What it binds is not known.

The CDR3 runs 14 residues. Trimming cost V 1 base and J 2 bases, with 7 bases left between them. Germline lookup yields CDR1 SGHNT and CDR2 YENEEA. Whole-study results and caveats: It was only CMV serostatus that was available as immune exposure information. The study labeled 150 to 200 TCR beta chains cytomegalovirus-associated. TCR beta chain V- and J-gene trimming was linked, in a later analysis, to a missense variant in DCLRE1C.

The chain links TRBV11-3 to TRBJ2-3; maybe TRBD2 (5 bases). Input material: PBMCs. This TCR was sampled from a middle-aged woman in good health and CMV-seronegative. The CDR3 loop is CASSLVANTDTQYF. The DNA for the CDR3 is TGTGCCAGCAGCTTAGTAGCGAACACAGATACGCAGTATTTT. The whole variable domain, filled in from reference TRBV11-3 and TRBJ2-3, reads EAGVVQSPRYKIIEKKQPVAFWCNPISGHNTLYWYLQNLGQGPELLIRYENEEAVDDSQLPKDRFSAERLKGVDSTLKIQPAELGDSAVYLCASSLVANTDTQYFGPGTRLTVL.